One sample yielded the 25 T cell receptor beta chains listed below, sequenced in a study of shared clonotypes between healthy human individuals. Sequenced by immunoSEQ multiplex PCR; TCRdb stores in-frame clones only, minus some. The data contain some 2.1 million clones, about 95% of them singletons. Selected positively for CCR7 and CD45RO-negative, naive CD8 cells excluded terminally differentiated effector memory CD45RA+ cells. Sequencing was done on a sample of naive CD8+ T cells sorted from blood. These receptors originate from a man younger than 30 in good health.

The chain employs TRBV28 and TRBJ1-2, with D uncertain. Trimming cost V 2 bases and J 6 bases, with 16 bases left between them. Germline-derived CDR1 and CDR2 are MDHEN and SYDVKM. CDR3 size: 15 residues. CDR3 protein: CASSLGSSPLDGYTF. DNA for the CDR3: TGTGCCAGCAGTTTAGGGTCCAGCCCCCTCGATGGCTACACCTTC.

Comments on this clone: This CDR3 is also generated by other DNA sequences in the sample. The CDR3 loop reads CASSRTGLDEKLFF. The CDR3 coding sequence is TGTGCCAGTAGTCGGACAGGGTTGGATGAAAAACTGTTTTTT. This chain connects TRBV19 to TRBJ1-4; 8 bases agree with TRBD1. This CDR3 is 14 amino acids long. V lost 5 bases and J lost 6; bases outside the gene matches: 5. Per germline, CDR1 LNHDA and CDR2 SQIVND (reference sequence).

The chain employs TRBV4-1 and TRBJ2-3; 11 nucleotides align to TRBD2. The germline CDR1 and CDR2 sequences are MGHRA and YSYEKL. With V trimmed by 2 bases and J by 4 bases, 2 bases remained unmatched. This CDR3 region has 15 residues. CDR3 amino acids: CASSQLAGGADTQYF. DNA for the CDR3: TGCGCCAGCAGCCAATTAGCGGGGGGGGCAGATACGCAGTATTTT.

The V and J genes are TRBV19 and TRBJ1-2; no clear D gene. Trimming cost V 6 bases and J 2 bases, with 7 bases left between them. Per the germline V gene, CDR1 is LNHDA and CDR2 is SQIVND (reference sequence). The CDR3 is 12 amino acids. The DNA for the CDR3 is TGTGCCAGTAGAGGGCCCAACTATGGCTACACCTTC. It specifies CASRGPNYGYTF.

This sequence joins TRBV7-6 and TRBJ1-6; the D is unclear. CDR1 is SGHVS and CDR2 is FNYEAQ in the germline V gene. The CDR3 totals 16 residues. V lost 5 bases and J lost 4, with 15 bases in between. As DNA, the CDR3 is TGTGCCAGCAGCCAGAGGACGGTCATATATAATTCACCCCTCCACTTT. Translated: CASSQRTVIYNSPLHF.

Written as DNA, the CDR3 is TGTGCCAGCAGCCAGGACGGGGGCTATGGCTACACCTTC. Translated: CASSQDGGYGYTF. The chain has TRBV7-8 and TRBJ1-2; a possible D gene is TRBD1 (5 bases). V lost 5 bases to trimming and J lost 4 bases, with 11 bases between them. The CDR3 loop spans 13 amino acids. From germline, CDR1 is SGHVS and CDR2 FQNEAQ.

In regard to this clone: Other DNA sequences from this sample encode an identical CDR3 as well. The chain couples TRBV7-2 to TRBJ2-1; 8 bases align to TRBD2. Germline V CDR1 and CDR2: SGHTA, FQGNSA. The junction had 6 bases not matched to a gene; V was cut back by 1 base and J by 4 bases. There are 16 residues in the CDR3. CDR3 sequence: CASSLDTGGPYNEQFF. The CDR3 DNA reads TGTGCCAGCAGCTTAGATACGGGAGGGCCATACAATGAGCAGTTCTTC.

The chain combines TRBV4-1 with TRBJ1-1; D is unresolved. V lost 1 base and J lost 7, with 7 bases in between. The germline V gene encodes CDR1 MGHRA and CDR2 YSYEKL. This CDR3 spans 12 amino acids. The CDR3 is CASSQVEREAFF. CDR3 DNA: TGCGCCAGCAGCCAAGTAGAGCGTGAAGCTTTCTTT.

The chain couples TRBV27 to TRBJ1-1; D is uncertain. CDR1 is MNHEY and CDR2 is SMNVEV in the germline V gene (reference sequence). The CDR3 sequence is 16 residues long. V was shortened by 1 base and J by 3 bases, with 15 bases between the two germline ends. The CDR3 reads CASSLYIGVRDTEAFF. The CDR3 nucleotides are TGTGCCAGCAGTTTATATATCGGGGTAAGGGACACTGAAGCTTTCTTT.

A note on this clone: A far larger clone is just one base off, so this is likely a read error. The chain combines TRBV11-2 with TRBJ1-5, with no clear D. V shed 5 bases and J shed 4 bases, with 6 bases lying between them. The CDR3 length is 12 residues. Germline CDR1 is SGHAT and CDR2 is FQNNGV. This CDR3 is CASSDGNQPQHF. The CDR3 nucleotides read TGTGCCAGCAGCGATGGGAATCAGCCCCAGCATTTT.

V is TRBV2 and J is TRBJ2-7; the match to TRBD2 covers 11 bases. This CDR3 region has 16 residues. Germline trimming cut 3 bases from V and 5 bases from J; bases unmatched to any gene: 9. Germline V gives CDR1 SNHLY, CDR2 FYNNEI. In nucleotides, the CDR3 is TGTGCCAGCAGTGAGGGCCGGCTAGCGGGAGGCCACGAGCAGTACTTC. Residues: CASSEGRLAGGHEQYF.

CDR3 sequence reads: CSVHQGEQFF. The CDR3 DNA reads as TGCAGTGTTCACCAGGGCGAGCAGTTCTTC. This chain connects TRBV20-1 to TRBJ2-1; tentatively, D is TRBD1 (5 bases). Trimming took 7 bases from V and 10 from J, leaving 11 bases between them. CDR1 is DFQATT, CDR2 SNEGSKA, per germline (reference sequence). This CDR3 spans 10 amino acids.

The chain employs TRBV7-9 and TRBJ2-3, with D possibly TRBD1 on 6 matching bases. CDR1 and CDR2 from the germline V gene are SEHNR and FQNEAQ (reference sequence). The CDR3 extends over 16 amino acids. V lost 0 bases, J lost 2 bases, and 12 bases lay in between. CDR3: CASSLADRSSTDTQYF. The CDR3 DNA follows: TGTGCCAGCAGCTTAGCTGACAGGTCATCCACAGATACGCAGTATTTT.

CDR3: CASSLKGGPQHF. CDR3 in DNA: TGTGCCAGCAGTTTAAAGGGAGGGCCCCAGCATTTT. This chain links TRBV27 with TRBJ1-5, with no clear D. The V gene's germline CDR1 is MNHEY and CDR2 SMNVEV (reference sequence). This CDR3 is built from 12 residues. Trimming shortened V by 2 bases and J by 9 bases, and 8 bases separated the two germline ends.

The J gene is TRBJ1-2, the V gene TRBV6-1; a possible D gene is TRBD1 (6 bases). In germline, CDR1 is MNHNS, CDR2 SASEGT. The germline V and J ends were trimmed by 11 bases and 4 bases, with 11 bases remaining between them. This CDR3 spans 11 amino acids. Here the CDR3 DNA reads TGTGCCGGGGGACACTTCTATGGCTACACCTTC. Translating it yields CAGGHFYGYTF.

This chain uses TRBV19 with TRBJ2-1, with 11 bases matching TRBD2. The length of the CDR3 is 15 residues. CDR1 and CDR2 (germline): LNHDA, SQIVND (reference sequence). The V and J ends lost 6 bases and 8 bases, in that order; junction bases with no gene match: 9. The CDR3 coding sequence is TGTGCCAGTAGCTTACTAGCGGGAGTCGCGGATGAGCAGTTCTTC. It translates to CASSLLAGVADEQFF.

In regard to this clone: Other DNA variants within this sample encode the same CDR3. The chain joins TRBV27 to TRBJ2-7; D is undetermined. Trimming took 3 bases from V and 2 from J, leaving 8 bases between them. CDR3 length: 13 residues. The V gene's germline CDR1 is MNHEY and CDR2 SMNVEV (reference sequence). This chain's CDR3 is CASSFGGTYEQYF. The CDR3 coding sequence is TGTGCCAGCAGTTTCGGCGGTACCTACGAGCAGTACTTC.

This sequence joins TRBV5-8 and TRBJ1-6, with a weak D call TRBD1 (5 bases). The CDR3 totals 15 residues. The germline V and J ends were trimmed by 3 bases and 13 bases, with 20 bases remaining between them. Germline V gene data show CDR1 as SGHTS and CDR2 as YDEGEE. This CDR3 is CASSSRRGGISPLHF. The CDR3 nucleotides are TGTGCCAGCAGCTCCCGGAGGGGAGGAATTAGCCCCCTCCACTTT.

V usage is TRBV27 and J usage is TRBJ2-1; D uncertain. V lost 5 bases to trimming and J lost 6 bases, with 11 bases between them. The CDR3 sequence is 13 residues long. Germline CDR1 MNHEY, CDR2 SMNVEV (reference sequence). CDR3 loop: CASSPLDLNEQFF. In DNA form, the CDR3 reads TGTGCCAGCAGTCCCTTAGATCTCAATGAGCAGTTCTTC.

About this clone itself: Different DNA sequences within this sample yield the same CDR3. V and J are TRBV27 and TRBJ2-3; TRBD2 aligns across 8 bases. The CDR3 has 14 amino acids. Germline-derived CDR1 and CDR2 are MNHEY and SMNVEV (reference sequence). The ends lost 3 bases at V and 1 base at J; junction bases unmatched: 0. The chain's CDR3 is CASSFGGGTDTQYF. The CDR3 coding sequence is TGTGCCAGCAGTTTCGGGGGGGGCACAGATACGCAGTATTTT.

The chain uses TRBV13 and TRBJ2-1; the match to TRBD2 covers 7 bases. The germline CDR1 and CDR2 sequences are PRHDT and FYEKMQ (reference sequence). J gave up 4 bases and V 0 bases, and 9 bases lay outside the gene matches. The CDR3 loop spans 17 amino acids. The chain's CDR3 is CASSLGRGRSPYNEQFF. CDR3 nucleotides: TGTGCCAGCAGCTTAGGCCGCGGGAGATCCCCTTACAATGAGCAGTTCTTC.

J is TRBJ2-7 and V is TRBV4-3; 10 bases line up with TRBD1. The germline gives CDR1 LGHNA, CDR2 YSLEER. The CDR3 has 15 residues. Trimming removed 4 bases from V and 4 bases from J; junction bases left unmatched: 7. The CDR3 coding sequence is TGCGCCAGCAGCCCCAGGGGGACAGGGGAGTACGAGCAGTACTTC. Its translation: CASSPRGTGEYEQYF.

The chain employs TRBV7-9 and TRBJ2-1, with D possibly being TRBD2 (5 bases). The CDR3 is made up of 14 amino acids. The ends were cut back, 1 base at V and 8 bases at J, with 12 bases in the middle. CDR1 and CDR2 (germline): SEHNR, FQNEAQ (reference sequence). CDR3 DNA: TGTGCCAGCAGCTTAGTTAACGGGATGGATGAGCAGTTCTTC. It is translated as CASSLVNGMDEQFF.

The sample holds one count of this clone. The chain is built from TRBV13 and TRBJ2-7; a possible D gene is TRBD2 (6 bases). This CDR3 is 16 amino acids long. From germline, CDR1 is PRHDT and CDR2 FYEKMQ (reference sequence). Deletions cut 3 bases from V and 3 bases from J, with 18 bases between. CDR3 bases: TGTGCCAGCAGCTTGTTCCCAGGGACTGAAAACTACGAGCAGTACTTC. Amino acid sequence: CASSLFPGTENYEQYF.

The J gene is TRBJ2-2, the V gene TRBV18, with 14 bases identical to TRBD2. The V gene end was trimmed by 6 bases and the J gene end by 7 bases; junction bases not matched to a gene: 16. The CDR3 consists of 19 residues. In germline, CDR1 is KGHSH, CDR2 LQKENI. The CDR3 sequence: CASSPNGTSGGHVVGELFF. CDR3 nucleotides: TGTGCCAGCTCGCCAAATGGGACTAGCGGGGGCCACGTAGTCGGGGAGCTGTTTTTT.